The source of this T cell receptor beta chain is a study of cytomegalovirus exposure and HLA in healthy donors. Study-wide context: Early release data held 85 million to 95 million unique TCRs from HLA-typed donors. Among the approximately 400 genotyped donors, over 70% were placed in the Caucasian-associated ancestry cluster. Study-wide findings and caveats: In a later analysis, TCR beta V- and J-gene trimming was associated with a missense DCLRE1C variant. Several of the most significant clusters appeared, in a later analysis, to be linked to common viral pathogens.

PCR used 60 Vbeta primers and 13 Jbeta primers. Sequencing was performed with immunoSEQ multiplex PCR; in TCRdb, only in-frame clones are kept and a portion is missing. The data contain fewer than 75,000 clones, approximately 83% of them singletons. Between the trimmed V and J ends, which lost 0 bases and 7 bases, there was a span of 12 bases. This CDR3 region has 14 residues. The germline CDR1 and CDR2 sequences are GTSNPN and SVGIG (reference sequence). In regard to this clone: Its cognate antigen is unknown.

The source material was PBMCs. The chain is built from TRBV30 and TRBJ1-4; perhaps TRBD1 as D (6 bases). The receptor comes from a man between 25 and 39 years old in good health and CMV-seronegative. DNA of the CDR3: TGTGCCTGGAGTGTACCAGGGGCGGGTGAAAAACTGTTTTTT. This sequence encodes CAWSVPGAGEKLFF. The full variable domain, its missing parts supplied by reference TRBV30 and TRBJ1-4, is SQTIHQWPATLVQPVGSPLSLECTVEGTSNPNLYWYRQAAGRGLQLLFYSVGIGQISSEVPQNLSASRPQDRQFILSSKKLLLSDSGFYLCAWSVPGAGEKLFFGSGTQLSVL.